The entry below describes one T cell receptor beta chain. This record comes from a study of blood T cell repertoires in COVID-19. The Seattle patients joined while their infection was active and were tracked longitudinally afterward. Clones were sequenced by immunoSEQ multiplex PCR, and TCRdb holds only the in-frame ones, with some missing. The sample consists of 150,000 to 200,000 clones, 70% to 80% of them appearing once. The V end lost 4 bases, the J end lost 6 bases, and 15 bases lay between the germline ends. The V gene's germline CDR1 is MNHEY and CDR2 SVGAGI. The CDR3 sequence is 14 residues long.

This TCR derives from a woman aged 35 to 49 with COVID-19, enrolled during active disease. The chain has TRBV6-5 and TRBJ1-1; D unclear. Sequenced sample: peripheral blood. The CDR3 loop reads CASSLSVRGPEAFF. Written as DNA, the CDR3 is TGTGCCAGCAGTTTGTCAGTGCGAGGCCCTGAAGCTTTCTTT.